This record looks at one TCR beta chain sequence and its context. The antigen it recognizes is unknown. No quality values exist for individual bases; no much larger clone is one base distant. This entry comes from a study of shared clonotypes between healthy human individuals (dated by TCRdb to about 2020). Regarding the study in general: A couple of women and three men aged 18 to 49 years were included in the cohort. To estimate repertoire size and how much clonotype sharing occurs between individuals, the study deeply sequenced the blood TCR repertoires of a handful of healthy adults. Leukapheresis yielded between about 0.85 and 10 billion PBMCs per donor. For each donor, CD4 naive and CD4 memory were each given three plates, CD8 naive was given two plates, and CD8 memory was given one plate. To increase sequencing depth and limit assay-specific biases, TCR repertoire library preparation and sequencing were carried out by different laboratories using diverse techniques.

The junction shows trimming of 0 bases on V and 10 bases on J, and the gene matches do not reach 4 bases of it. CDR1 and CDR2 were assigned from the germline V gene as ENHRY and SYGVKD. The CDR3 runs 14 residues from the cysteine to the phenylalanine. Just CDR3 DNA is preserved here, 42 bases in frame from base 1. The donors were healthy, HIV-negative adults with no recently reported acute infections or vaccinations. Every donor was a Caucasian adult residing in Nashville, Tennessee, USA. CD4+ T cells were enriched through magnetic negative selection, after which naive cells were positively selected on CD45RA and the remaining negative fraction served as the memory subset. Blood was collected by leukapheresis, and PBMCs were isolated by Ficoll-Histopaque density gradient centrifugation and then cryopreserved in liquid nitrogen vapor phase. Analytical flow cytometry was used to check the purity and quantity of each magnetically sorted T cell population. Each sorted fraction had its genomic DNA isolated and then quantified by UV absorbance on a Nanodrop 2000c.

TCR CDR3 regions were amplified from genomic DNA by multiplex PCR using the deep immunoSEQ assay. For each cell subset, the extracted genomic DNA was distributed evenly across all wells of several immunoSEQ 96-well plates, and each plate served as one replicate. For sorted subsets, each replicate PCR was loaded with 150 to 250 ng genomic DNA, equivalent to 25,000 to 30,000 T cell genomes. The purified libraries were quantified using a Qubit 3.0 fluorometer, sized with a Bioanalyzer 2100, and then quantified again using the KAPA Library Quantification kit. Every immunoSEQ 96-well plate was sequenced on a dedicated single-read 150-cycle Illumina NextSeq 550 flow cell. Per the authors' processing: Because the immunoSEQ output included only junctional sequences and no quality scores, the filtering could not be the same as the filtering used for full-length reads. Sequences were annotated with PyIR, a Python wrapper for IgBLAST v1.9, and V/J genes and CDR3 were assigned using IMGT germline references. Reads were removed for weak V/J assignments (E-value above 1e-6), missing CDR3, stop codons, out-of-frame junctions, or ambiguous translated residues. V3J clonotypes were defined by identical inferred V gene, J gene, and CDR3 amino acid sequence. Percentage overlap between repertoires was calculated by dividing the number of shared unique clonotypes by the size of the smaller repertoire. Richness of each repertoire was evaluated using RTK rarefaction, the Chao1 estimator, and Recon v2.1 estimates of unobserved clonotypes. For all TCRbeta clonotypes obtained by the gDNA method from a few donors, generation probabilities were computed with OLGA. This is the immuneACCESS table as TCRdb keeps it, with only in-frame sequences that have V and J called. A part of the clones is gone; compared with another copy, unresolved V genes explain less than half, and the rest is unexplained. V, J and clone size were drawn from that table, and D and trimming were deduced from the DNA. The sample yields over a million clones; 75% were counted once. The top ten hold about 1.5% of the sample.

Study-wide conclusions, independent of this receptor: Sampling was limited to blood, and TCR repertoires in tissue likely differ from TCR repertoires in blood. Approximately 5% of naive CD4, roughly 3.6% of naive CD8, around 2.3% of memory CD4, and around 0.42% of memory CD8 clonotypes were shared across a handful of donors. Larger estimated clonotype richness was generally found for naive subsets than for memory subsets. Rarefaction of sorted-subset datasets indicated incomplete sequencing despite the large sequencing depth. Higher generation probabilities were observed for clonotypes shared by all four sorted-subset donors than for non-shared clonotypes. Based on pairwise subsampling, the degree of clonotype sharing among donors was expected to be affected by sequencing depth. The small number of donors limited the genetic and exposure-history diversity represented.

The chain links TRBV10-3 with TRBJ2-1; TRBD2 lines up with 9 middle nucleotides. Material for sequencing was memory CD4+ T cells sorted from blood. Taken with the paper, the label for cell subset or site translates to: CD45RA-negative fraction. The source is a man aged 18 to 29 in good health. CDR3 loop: CAISESGSGGEQFF. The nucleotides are TGTGCCATCAGTGAGTCGGGTAGCGGGGGAGAGCAGTTCTTC.